The present T cell receptor (beta chain) was sequenced within a study of T cells after yellow fever vaccination. Study outcomes and limitations: Primary-vaccination clones mostly resurfaced post-booster (nearly 97% CD4, about 87% CD8).

Germline CDR1 reads SQVTM; CDR2 reads ANQGSEA. Losses at the gene ends were 1 base for V and 5 bases for J; bases not matched to a gene: 5. The CDR3 loop spans 15 amino acids. In this sample, this clonotype turned up many times. What it binds is unknown. MiXCR, run by TCRdb on the 5' RACE reads, gives a single entry per CDR3 protein. The sample lists 620,000 or so distinct CDR3 sequences, roughly a sixth seen once, with roughly 17% in the top ten. The origin of this receptor is a man younger than 35 who received the YFV17D yellow fever vaccine. J is TRBJ2-3 and V is TRBV29-1; TRBD2 matches 11 bases. Sample: PBMCs, taken about 5 days after the first yellow fever vaccination. Written as DNA, the CDR3 is TGCAGCGTTGAAGCAGGGCTAGCGGGGGGAGATACGCAGTATTTT. Translation: CSVEAGLAGGDTQYF.